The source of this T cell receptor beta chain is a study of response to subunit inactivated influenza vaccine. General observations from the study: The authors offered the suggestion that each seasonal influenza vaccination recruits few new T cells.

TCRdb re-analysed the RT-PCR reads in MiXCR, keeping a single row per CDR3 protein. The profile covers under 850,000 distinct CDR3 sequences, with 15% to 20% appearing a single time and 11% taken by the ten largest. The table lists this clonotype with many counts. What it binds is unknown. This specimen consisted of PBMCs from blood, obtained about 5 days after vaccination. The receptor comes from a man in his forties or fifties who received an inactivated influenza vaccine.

The CDR3 nucleotides are TGTGCCAGCAGTGGGGGGGATACGCAGTATTTT. It codes for CASSGGDTQYF. The chain links TRBV9 to TRBJ2-3; TRBD2 is a possible D gene (6 bases). Germline V gene sequence: CDR1 SGDLS, CDR2 YYNGEE. V lost 5 bases to trimming and J lost 6 bases, with 7 bases between them. This CDR3 is built from 11 residues.